These 26 T cell receptor beta chains came from one sample sequenced in a study of CD8+ T cells in alopecia areata. Extracted RNA was reverse transcribed, and the resulting cDNA served as sequencing template. Sequencing was performed with immunoSEQ multiplex PCR; in TCRdb, only in-frame clones are kept and a portion is missing. Among about 110,000 clones listed, 59% were seen once. Input material: CD8+ T cells sorted from blood. These receptors were collected from a human donor in good health.

The chain carries TRBV6-6 and TRBJ2-7; D is possibly TRBD1 or TRBD2 (5 bases each). V lost 2 bases to trimming and J lost 1 base, with 12 bases between them. The length of the CDR3 is 15 residues. The germline V gene has CDR1 MNHNY and CDR2 SVGAGI (reference sequence). The CDR3 nucleotides read TGTGCCAGCAGTTACGCTATGGGGGAGTCCTACGAGCAGTACTTC. The encoded protein is CASSYAMGESYEQYF.

The chain uses TRBV2 and TRBJ2-3; a possible D gene is TRBD1 (6 bases). Germline V gives CDR1 SNHLY, CDR2 FYNNEI. The CDR3 consists of 15 residues. The V end was cut by 10 bases, the J end by 1 base, with 18 bases between. The CDR3 DNA sequence: TGTGCCAACCTAATAGGGGGACGAGGCACAGATACGCAGTATTTT. This codes for CANLIGGRGTDTQYF.

V gene TRBV29-1 combines with J gene TRBJ1-1, with D uncertain. The CDR3 consists of 12 residues. The V gene lost 6 bases and the J gene lost 1 base, with 9 bases spanning the gap. Germline loops: CDR1 SQVTM, CDR2 ANQGSEA. The CDR3 coding sequence is TGCAGCGTATCACACCGGAACACTGAAGCTTTCTTT. Residues: CSVSHRNTEAFF. Variable domain in full (rest from reference TRBV29-1 and TRBJ1-1): SAVISQKPSRDICQRGTSLTIQCQVDSQVTMMFWYRQQPGQSLTLIATANQGSEATYESGFVIDKFPISRPNLTFSTLTVSNMSPEDSSIYLCSVSHRNTEAFFGQGTRLTVV.

V is TRBV7-9 and J is TRBJ1-1; 8 nucleotides match TRBD1. The V gene end was trimmed by 3 bases and the J gene end by 0 bases; junction bases not matched to a gene: 3. The CDR3 contains 15 residues. Looked up from germline, CDR1 is SEHNR and CDR2 is FQNEAQ (reference sequence). DNA for the CDR3: TGTGCCAGCAGCTTCCAGACAGGGGTGAACACTGAAGCTTTCTTT. Translation: CASSFQTGVNTEAFF.

CDR3 sequence (DNA): TGCAGCGTCTGGGCCCCCTACGAGCAGTACTTC. It yields the protein CSVWAPYEQYF. This chain joins TRBV29-1 and TRBJ2-7, with no clear D. There are 11 residues in the CDR3. V lost 6 bases and J lost 2, with 8 bases in between. Looked up from germline, CDR1 is SQVTM and CDR2 is ANQGSEA.

The CDR3 coding sequence is TGCGCCAGCAGCCAGGCGGCGGGGGTGTGGACCTACGAGCAGTACTTC. Residues: CASSQAAGVWTYEQYF. The chain carries TRBV4-1 and TRBJ2-7, with TRBD2 matching 7 bases. This CDR3 spans 16 amino acids. The ends lost 3 bases at V and 2 bases at J; junction bases unmatched: 10. Looked up from germline, CDR1 is MGHRA and CDR2 is YSYEKL.

This sequence joins TRBV6-5 and TRBJ2-7; D is possibly TRBD1 (6 bases). The length of the CDR3 is 16 residues. The germline V gene encodes CDR1 MNHEY and CDR2 SVGAGI. Trimming removed 2 bases from V and 1 base from J, with 15 bases in between. The CDR3 DNA sequence: TGTGCCAGCAGTTACCCCCGGGACATAGAGTCCTACGAGCAGTACTTC. Protein product: CASSYPRDIESYEQYF.

The rearrangement uses TRBV13 and TRBJ2-5; D possibly corresponds to TRBD1 (6 bases). Trimming took 5 bases from V and 5 from J, leaving 15 bases between them. CDR3 length: 14 amino acids. Germline-derived CDR1 and CDR2 are PRHDT and FYEKMQ (reference sequence). The CDR3 DNA reads as TGTGCCAGCAGCGCCCGGACAGTTCAGGAGACCCAGTACTTC. Amino acids: CASSARTVQETQYF.

The rearrangement joins TRBV5-6 to TRBJ2-7; D is ambiguous. The V gene lost 4 bases and the J gene lost 0 bases, with 8 bases spanning the gap. Per germline, CDR1 SGHDT and CDR2 YYEEEE. The CDR3 covers 13 residues. The CDR3 sequence is CASSHGISYEQYF. DNA of the CDR3: TGTGCCAGCAGCCACGGCATCTCCTACGAGCAGTACTTC.

The CDR3, as DNA: TGTGCCAGCAGCGACCGGGACAGGGATAATGAAAAACTGTTTTTT. Protein product: CASSDRDRDNEKLFF. The J gene is TRBJ1-4, the V gene TRBV9; TRBD1 matches 9 bases. The germline gives CDR1 SGDLS, CDR2 YYNGEE. The CDR3 is made up of 15 amino acids. With 3 bases clipped from V and 4 bases from J, the junction kept 4 bases outside the gene matches.

The chain combines TRBV7-9 with TRBJ1-2; D gene uncertain. Between the trimmed V and J ends, which lost 5 bases and 5 bases, there was a span of 15 bases. The CDR3 is 14 amino acids. Germline V gives CDR1 SEHNR, CDR2 FQNEAQ (reference sequence). The CDR3: CASSRSLEGYGYTF. The CDR3 coding sequence is TGTGCCAGCAGCCGTTCTCTTGAGGGTTATGGCTACACCTTC.

The chain uses TRBV30 and TRBJ2-1; perhaps TRBD2 as D (6 bases). V was trimmed by 3 bases and J by 8 bases, leaving 8 bases between them. Germline V lookup: CDR1 GTSNPN, CDR2 SVGIG (reference sequence). CDR3 size: 11 residues. CDR3 sequence: CAWRGLDEQFF. The DNA for the CDR3 is TGTGCCTGGAGGGGACTCGATGAGCAGTTCTTC.

The chain couples TRBV7-2 to TRBJ2-7, with 9 positions matching TRBD1. This CDR3 is 15 amino acids long. V trimming: 4 bases; J trimming: 3 bases; junction bases outside the gene matches: 7. CDR1 is SGHTA and CDR2 is FQGNSA in the germline V gene. The CDR3 sequence: CASSSGQGRLYEQYF. DNA of the CDR3: TGTGCCAGCAGCTCCGGACAGGGGCGGCTCTACGAGCAGTACTTC.

The chain couples TRBV2 to TRBJ2-2; D gene ambiguous. The V gene lost 5 bases and the J gene lost 1 base, with 2 bases spanning the gap. This CDR3 region has 12 residues. Germline V gene lookup returns CDR1 SNHLY and CDR2 FYNNEI. CDR3 region: CASSQNTGELFF. CDR3 coding DNA: TGTGCCAGCAGTCAGAACACCGGGGAGCTGTTTTTT.

This clone was counted once. The J gene is TRBJ1-4, the V gene TRBV29-1, with D possibly matching TRBD1 (6 bases). Per the germline V gene, CDR1 is SQVTM and CDR2 is ANQGSEA. The CDR3 is 14 residues long. The V end lost 1 base, the J end lost 7 bases, and 13 bases lay between the germline ends. The DNA for the CDR3 is TGCAGCGTTGAAGCGTGGCCCAGGGGTGAAAAACTGTTTTTT. Translation: CSVEAWPRGEKLFF.

The CDR3 region has the DNA TGCGCCAGCAGCTTGTCAGGGTGGACTGAAGCTTTCTTT. It yields the protein CASSLSGWTEAFF. The chain employs TRBV5-1 and TRBJ1-1, with D perhaps matching TRBD1 (5 bases). Germline assignment: CDR1 SGHRS and CDR2 YFSETQ. Between the trimmed V and J ends, which lost 1 base and 5 bases, there was a span of 9 bases. CDR3 length equals 13 residues.

V usage is TRBV30 and J usage is TRBJ2-3, with unresolved D. The CDR3 contains 13 residues. Per germline, CDR1 GTSNPN and CDR2 SVGIG (reference sequence). Between the trimmed V and J ends, which lost 0 bases and 0 bases, there was a span of 4 bases. DNA for the CDR3: TGTGCCTGGAGTGTAGCAAGCACAGATACGCAGTATTTT. Its protein product is CAWSVASTDTQYF.

The chain joins TRBV2 to TRBJ2-1; TRBD2 matches at 9 bases. Trimming at V came to 4 bases and at J to 7 bases, leaving 8 bases not matched to a gene. In germline, CDR1 is SNHLY, CDR2 FYNNEI. CDR3 length: 15 residues. CDR3 sequence reads: CASSVGGGARNEQFF. The CDR3 coding sequence is TGTGCCAGCAGTGTGGGCGGGGGGGCACGTAATGAGCAGTTCTTC.

This clone was seen a few times. The rearrangement joins TRBV13 to TRBJ1-1; D call uncertain. V gave up 0 bases and J gave up 7 bases, with 12 bases separating them. The CDR3 contains 14 residues. Germline lookup yields CDR1 PRHDT and CDR2 FYEKMQ (reference sequence). The CDR3 DNA follows: TGTGCCAGCAGCTTAGGACGGACCGTGGTTGAAGCTTTCTTT. Translated: CASSLGRTVVEAFF.

The chain uses TRBV13 and TRBJ2-2; D is uncertain. CDR3 length: 13 amino acids. Trimming took 3 bases from V and 4 from J, leaving 6 bases between them. Germline CDR1 is PRHDT and CDR2 is FYEKMQ (reference sequence). CDR3 region: CASSLGSTGELFF. The CDR3 DNA is TGTGCCAGCAGCTTGGGAAGCACCGGGGAGCTGTTTTTT.

The chain recombines TRBV9 with TRBJ2-1; perhaps TRBD2 as D (6 bases). This CDR3 spans 13 amino acids. Germline CDR1 reads SGDLS; CDR2 reads YYNGEE. V lost 0 bases and J 9 bases, leaving 10 bases between the germline ends. The CDR3 spells CASSVDLGGEQFF. The CDR3 region has the DNA TGTGCCAGCAGCGTAGATCTGGGGGGTGAGCAGTTCTTC.

This clone has a handful of counts. The chain has TRBV25-1 and TRBJ1-2; no reliable D call. Trimming removed 3 bases from V and 8 bases from J, with 16 bases in between. Germline V gene data show CDR1 as MGHDK and CDR2 as SYGVNS. The CDR3 has 14 residues. The DNA for the CDR3 is TGTGCCAGCAGTGATCAAACTTCCGGGCCAGGCTACACCTTC. Translation gives CASSDQTSGPGYTF.

V is TRBV6-4 and J is TRBJ2-5; the D gene is possibly TRBD1 (6 bases). The CDR3 totals 14 residues. V was shortened by 10 bases and J by 3 bases, with 18 bases between the two germline ends. Germline V gene sequence: CDR1 MRHNA, CDR2 SNTAGT. This CDR3 is CANTTGKREETQYF. CDR3 bases: TGTGCCAACACCACAGGGAAGAGGGAAGAGACCCAGTACTTC.

This clone turned up a few times. The gene calls are TRBV29-1 and TRBJ2-3, with D perhaps matching TRBD1 or TRBD2 (5 bases each). The CDR3 has 12 residues. CDR1 is SQVTM, CDR2 ANQGSEA, per germline. V dropped 7 bases and J dropped 4 bases, with 12 bases sitting between them. DNA of the CDR3: TGCAGCGGCTGGGTGGGACCAGATACGCAGTATTTT. Amino acid sequence: CSGWVGPDTQYF.

This clone turned up a few times. The gene calls are TRBV28 and TRBJ2-6; no reliable D call. Germline V gives CDR1 MDHEN, CDR2 SYDVKM. V dropped 7 bases and J dropped 4 bases, with 14 bases sitting between them. CDR3 length equals 15 residues. The CDR3 coding sequence is TGTGCCAGCACGTTCCACCTACCCGGGGCCAACGTCCTGACTTTC. This translates into CASTFHLPGANVLTF.

This chain uses TRBV11-2 with TRBJ1-2, with D unresolved. The V end was cut by 1 base, the J end by 4 bases, with 13 bases between. This CDR3 comprises 15 residues. The germline CDR1 and CDR2 sequences are SGHAT and FQNNGV. The CDR3: CASSLGDTASYGYTF. The CDR3 DNA is TGTGCCAGCAGCTTAGGGGATACAGCGTCCTATGGCTACACCTTC.